This T cell receptor beta chain originates from a study of T cell changes during pregnancy in multiple sclerosis. Sequencing was performed with immunoSEQ multiplex PCR; in TCRdb, only in-frame clones are kept and a portion is missing. The sample lists tens of thousands of clones, 92% occurring once. V lost 3 bases to trimming and J lost 9 bases; unmatched junction nucleotides: 9. Per germline, CDR1 LNHDA and CDR2 SQIVND (reference sequence). The CDR3 has 15 amino acids. Sequenced here: peripheral blood, sampled in the first trimester of pregnancy. This chain joins TRBV19 and TRBJ2-1, with 9 positions matching TRBD2. This clonotype originated in a female donor with multiple sclerosis, enrolled in a pregnancy study. The CDR3 sequence is CASSILREGFSEQFF. The CDR3, as DNA: TGTGCCAGTAGTATCTTGCGGGAGGGGTTTAGTGAGCAGTTCTTC.